The text below deals with one T cell receptor beta chain. The data were taken from a study of radiotherapy plus CTLA-4 blockade in lung cancer. TCRdb's table, derived via immunoSEQ multiplex PCR, lists solely in-frame clones and lacks some. The profile covers some 51,000 clones, with about four fifths appearing a single time and around 7.9% taken by the ten largest. This sequence was found in a human donor with non-small cell lung cancer who had a complete response to radiotherapy plus ipilimumab. The sample here was peripheral blood, taken from a patient treated with radiotherapy plus ipilimumab.

The CDR3 bases are TGTGCCAGTAGTAGACTTCAGGGGGACTCTGGAAACACCATATATTTT. Translating gives CASSRLQGDSGNTIYF. The genes are TRBV19 and TRBJ1-3; TRBD1 agrees at 7 bases. From germline, CDR1 is LNHDA and CDR2 SQIVND (reference sequence). This CDR3 contains 16 residues. The junction had 6 bases not matched to a gene; V was cut back by 4 bases and J by 0 bases.